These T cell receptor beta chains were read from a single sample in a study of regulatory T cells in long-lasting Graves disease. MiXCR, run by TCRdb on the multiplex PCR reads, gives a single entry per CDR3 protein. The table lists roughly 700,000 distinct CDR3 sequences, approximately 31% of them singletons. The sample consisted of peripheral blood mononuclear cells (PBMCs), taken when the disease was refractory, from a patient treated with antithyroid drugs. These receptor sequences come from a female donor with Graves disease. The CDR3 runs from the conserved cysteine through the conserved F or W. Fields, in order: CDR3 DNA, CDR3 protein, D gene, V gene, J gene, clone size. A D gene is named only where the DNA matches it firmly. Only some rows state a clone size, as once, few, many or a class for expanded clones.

cdr3_nt: TGTGCCAGCAGCCAAGCCCTCGGGACCTACGAGCAGTACTTC; cdr3_aa: CASSQALGTYEQYF; d_call: NA; v_call: TRBV3-1; j_call: TRBJ2-7; clone_size: few
cdr3_nt: TGTGCCAGCAGTTTCTGGGACAGGGGGAACACTGAAGCTTTCTTT; cdr3_aa: CASSFWDRGNTEAFF; d_call: TRBD1; v_call: TRBV12-3/TRBV12-4; j_call: TRBJ1-1; clone_size: NA
cdr3_nt: TGCAGCGCGGTAATGGGGGCAGGTCAGCCCCAGCATTTT; cdr3_aa: CSAVMGAGQPQHF; d_call: NA; v_call: TRBV29-1; j_call: TRBJ1-5; clone_size: many
cdr3_nt: TGTGCCAGCAGCCCTACAGGGGGAAGGAGCTCCTACGAGCAGTACTTC; cdr3_aa: CASSPTGGRSSYEQYF; d_call: TRBD1; v_call: TRBV7-9; j_call: TRBJ2-7; clone_size: NA
cdr3_nt: TGTGCCAGCAGACTCACCATAGGGGTTGTGACTGAAGCTTTCTTT; cdr3_aa: CASRLTIGVVTEAFF; d_call: NA; v_call: TRBV2; j_call: TRBJ1-1; clone_size: few
cdr3_nt: TGCGCCAGCAGCCAGGGACTAGCGGAGGCCTACGAGCAGTACTTC; cdr3_aa: CASSQGLAEAYEQYF; d_call: TRBD2; v_call: TRBV5-1; j_call: TRBJ2-7; clone_size: NA
cdr3_nt: TGCAGTGCTAGAGGACTATTGGAGACCCAGTACTTC; cdr3_aa: CSARGLLETQYF; d_call: NA; v_call: TRBV20-1; j_call: TRBJ2-5; clone_size: few
cdr3_nt: TGTGCCAGCAGCCAGCTAATCGCCGAGACAGGGCGGTCGACAAACTATGGCTACACCTTC; cdr3_aa: CASSQLIAETGRSTNYGYTF; d_call: TRBD1; v_call: TRBV16; j_call: TRBJ1-2; clone_size: few
cdr3_nt: TGTGCCAGCAGTTACTGGGGGACCTACGAGCAGTACTTC; cdr3_aa: CASSYWGTYEQYF; d_call: NA; v_call: TRBV6-9; j_call: TRBJ2-7; clone_size: NA
cdr3_nt: TGTGCCAGCAGTTACGGAAAAGCCTACGAGCAGTACTTC; cdr3_aa: CASSYGKAYEQYF; d_call: NA; v_call: TRBV27; j_call: TRBJ2-7; clone_size: few
cdr3_nt: TGTGCCAGCAGCTTAAGCGTAAGGGAGTTCGAGGAGCAGTACTTC; cdr3_aa: CASSLSVREFEEQYF; d_call: NA; v_call: TRBV7-9; j_call: TRBJ2-7; clone_size: NA
cdr3_nt: TGTGCCAGCAGCTTAAGGGGAAACCTCGGGACAGGGCAGACTGGAAACACCATATATTTT; cdr3_aa: CASSLRGNLGTGQTGNTIYF; d_call: TRBD1; v_call: TRBV11-2; j_call: TRBJ1-3; clone_size: NA
cdr3_nt: TGTGCCAGCAGCCCGGGCCGGCCCGGGGAGACCCAGTACTTC; cdr3_aa: CASSPGRPGETQYF; d_call: NA; v_call: TRBV7-2; j_call: TRBJ2-5; clone_size: NA
cdr3_nt: TGTGCCAGCAGTCTACGGACAGTGACTCAGTACTTC; cdr3_aa: CASSLRTVTQYF; d_call: NA; v_call: TRBV12-3/TRBV12-4; j_call: TRBJ2-7; clone_size: many
cdr3_nt: TGCAGCGTTCACCGGGACAAGAACACTGAAGCTTTCTTT; cdr3_aa: CSVHRDKNTEAFF; d_call: NA; v_call: TRBV29-1; j_call: TRBJ1-1; clone_size: once
cdr3_nt: TGTGCCAGCACCCCCTTGAAGGGGGGCGACACTGAAGCTTTCTTT; cdr3_aa: CASTPLKGGDTEAFF; d_call: NA; v_call: TRBV28; j_call: TRBJ1-1; clone_size: many